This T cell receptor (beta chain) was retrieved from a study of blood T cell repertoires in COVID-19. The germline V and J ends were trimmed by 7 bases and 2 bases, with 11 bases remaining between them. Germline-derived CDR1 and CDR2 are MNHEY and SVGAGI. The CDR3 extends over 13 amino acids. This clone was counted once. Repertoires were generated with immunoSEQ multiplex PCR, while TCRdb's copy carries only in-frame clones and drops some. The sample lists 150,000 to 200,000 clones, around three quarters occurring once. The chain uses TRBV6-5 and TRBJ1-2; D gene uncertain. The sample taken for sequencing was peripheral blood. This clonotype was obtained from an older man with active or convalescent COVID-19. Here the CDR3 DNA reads TGTGCCAGCACCGTGAGAGAGAACTATGGCTACACCTTC. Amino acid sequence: CASTVRENYGYTF.